A selection of T cell receptor beta chains follows, all from one sample in a study of blood T cell repertoires in COVID-19. Sequenced by immunoSEQ multiplex PCR; TCRdb stores in-frame clones only, minus some. The profile shows fewer than 250,000 clones, 83% of them singletons. Sequenced: peripheral blood. Source of these receptors: a human donor in a cohort sampled during active COVID-19. CDR3s include the opening cysteine and the closing phenylalanine or tryptophan. D genes are given only for firm matches. Some rows mark clone size as missing; the rest say once, few, many or name a class of expanded clone.

>few|TRBV4-1|-|TRBJ1-1
TGCGCCAGCAGCCAGGCGGGACGGTTGAACACTGAAGCTTTCTTT
CASSQAGRLNTEAFF
>-|TRBV6-6|TRBD2|TRBJ2-2
TGTGCCAGCAGACCCGGGGTAGCGGGAGGGGGTGGGGAGCTGTTTTTT
CASRPGVAGGGGELFF
>-|TRBV24-1|-|TRBJ1-2
TGTGCCACCAGTGATTTGCCCCCAGGGAACTATGGCTACACCTTC
CATSDLPPGNYGYTF
>many|TRBV7-9|TRBD2|TRBJ2-1
TGTGCCAGCAGCTTGACGAGCGGGGGGTACAATGAGCAGTTCTTC
CASSLTSGGYNEQFF
>-|TRBV15|-|TRBJ2-2
TGTGCCACCAGCAGAGGCGAGAGCCAAGCGAACACCGGGGAGCTGTTTTTT
CATSRGESQANTGELFF
>-|TRBV27|TRBD2|TRBJ2-7
TGTGCCAGCAGTTTAGTTAGCGGGCTTCACTACGAGCAGTACTTC
CASSLVSGLHYEQYF
>once|TRBV12-5|TRBD2|TRBJ2-3
TGTGCTAGTGGATGGGGGGGTGCAGATACGCAGTATTTT
CASGWGGADTQYF
>-|TRBV29-1|-|TRBJ2-4
TGCAGCGTTGAAGGGCAGGGCAAAAACATTCAGTACTTC
CSVEGQGKNIQYF
>-|TRBV4-1|-|TRBJ1-3
TGCGCCAGCAGCTCCACCTCTAGGGGGTTAGCTGGAAACACCATATATTTT
CASSSTSRGLAGNTIYF
>-|TRBV6-5|TRBD2|TRBJ2-7
TGTGCCAGTGGACTAGCGGCATACGAGCAGTACTTC
CASGLAAYEQYF
>once|TRBV18|TRBD1|TRBJ1-1
TGTGCCAGCTCACCATCCCAGGGACAGGGAGGGAACACTGAAGCTTTCTTT
CASSPSQGQGGNTEAFF
>-|TRBV4-1|TRBD2|TRBJ2-7
TGCGCCAGCACCCCAACGGGGACTAGCGGCTACGAGCAGTACTTC
CASTPTGTSGYEQYF
>once|TRBV3-1/TRBV3-2|-|TRBJ2-5
TGTGCCAGCAGCCTACAGGGTAGCCAAGAGACCCAGTACTTC
CASSLQGSQETQYF
>-|TRBV7-8|-|TRBJ1-1
TGTGCCAGCAGCTTGCCGACAGGTGAAGCTTTCTTT
CASSLPTGEAFF
>-|TRBV7-9|-|TRBJ1-6
TGTGCCAGCAGCTCCCTACAGGGTAGGGATTCACCCCTCCACTTT
CASSSLQGRDSPLHF
>-|TRBV5-6|-|TRBJ2-7
TGTGCCAGCAGCTTGGCCCGGTCCTACGAGCAGTACTTC
CASSLARSYEQYF
>-|TRBV28|-|TRBJ1-2
TGTGCCAGCAGTGGTATTAGCTATGGCTACACCTTC
CASSGISYGYTF
>-|TRBV2|TRBD1|TRBJ2-1
TGTGCCAGCAGGGGAGGACAGGGGGCACTGAGCTCCTACAATGAGCAGTTCTTC
CASRGGQGALSSYNEQFF
>once|TRBV4-2|TRBD1|TRBJ1-5
TGTGCCAGCAGCCAAGCCGTACAGGGGAAACAGCCCCAGCATTTT
CASSQAVQGKQPQHF
>-|TRBV15|-|TRBJ1-6
TGTGCCACCAGCAGAGAAAGGCCAGGGCCTGATTCACCCCTCCACTTT
CATSRERPGPDSPLHF
>-|TRBV7-3|TRBD1|TRBJ1-1
TGTGCCAGCAGTTTACAGGGGACCGGGGACACTGAAGCTTTCTTT
CASSLQGTGDTEAFF
>few|TRBV5-1|-|TRBJ1-5
TGCGCCAGCAGCTTGGGAGGTAATAGCAATCAGCCCCAGCATTTT
CASSLGGNSNQPQHF
>-|TRBV2|TRBD1|TRBJ2-5
TGTGCCAGCACCTCAGACAGGGGAAGGGGCCAGTACTTC
CASTSDRGRGQYF
>-|TRBV5-1|-|TRBJ2-3
TGCGCCAGCAGACCGGACAGCTCTAGCACAGATACGCAGTATTTT
CASRPDSSSTDTQYF
>-|TRBV11-3|TRBD2|TRBJ2-5
TGTGCCAGCAGCCCTAGCGGGATGGAGACCCAGTACTTC
CASSPSGMETQYF
>-|TRBV12-3/TRBV12-4|TRBD1|TRBJ1-4
TGTGCCAGCACGGACAGGGATGAAAAACTGTTTTTT
CASTDRDEKLFF